Presented here are 4 T cell receptor beta chains from one specimen sequenced in a study of sequential checkpoint blockade in melanoma. Described treatment: randomized to nivolumab then ipilimumab (arm A) or the reverse (arm B). Generated by immunoSEQ multiplex PCR, the TCRdb table keeps only in-frame clones and is missing some. The sample includes around 7,000 clones, 20% to 25% of them seen just once. The sample was tumor tissue (inferred from file names), taken from a patient given nivolumab and ipilimumab in sequence. These receptors were taken from a human donor with melanoma.

This rearrangement joins TRBV18 to TRBJ2-2; 11 bases match TRBD2. The CDR3 extends over 17 amino acids. Trimming took 6 bases from V and 3 from J; bases not matched to a gene: 9. Germline V lookup: CDR1 KGHSH, CDR2 LQKENI. The CDR3 sequence: CASSRWTSGLDTGELFF. DNA of the CDR3: TGTGCCAGCTCCCGATGGACTAGCGGGTTAGACACCGGGGAGCTGTTTTTT.

The chain has TRBV15 and TRBJ2-5; weak D call: TRBD2 (7 bases). The CDR3 has 14 residues. V was trimmed by 1 base and J by 4 bases, leaving 10 bases between them. Per germline, CDR1 LNHNV and CDR2 YYDKDF (reference sequence). This chain's CDR3 is CATSRGGGRETQYF. The CDR3 DNA follows: TGTGCCACCAGCAGAGGGGGGGGCAGAGAGACCCAGTACTTC.

Only a few counts were recorded for this clone. The chain has TRBV6-8 and TRBJ2-2; D unresolved. This CDR3 spans 15 amino acids. The germline V gene has CDR1 MNHGY and CDR2 SAAAGT. V was pared by 10 bases and J by 0 bases, with 15 bases between. The CDR3 loop reads CATSRYSSNTGELFF. Here the CDR3 DNA reads TGTGCCACCAGCAGGTACAGCTCGAACACCGGGGAGCTGTTTTTT.

The chain carries TRBV15 and TRBJ1-1, with 8 nucleotides matching TRBD1. The V gene's germline CDR1 is LNHNV and CDR2 YYDKDF (reference sequence). With 5 bases clipped from V and 4 bases from J, the junction kept 9 bases outside the gene matches. This CDR3 contains 15 residues. The CDR3, as DNA: TGTGCCACCAGCTCGGTTCAGGGGGCGGTCACTGAAGCTTTCTTT. Its translation is CATSSVQGAVTEAFF.